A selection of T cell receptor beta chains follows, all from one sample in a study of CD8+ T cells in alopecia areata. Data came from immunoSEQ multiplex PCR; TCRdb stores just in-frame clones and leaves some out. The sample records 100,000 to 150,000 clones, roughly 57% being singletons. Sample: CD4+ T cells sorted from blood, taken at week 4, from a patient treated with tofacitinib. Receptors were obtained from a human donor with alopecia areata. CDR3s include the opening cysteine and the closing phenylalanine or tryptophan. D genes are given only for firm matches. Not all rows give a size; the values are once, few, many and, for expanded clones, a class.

CDR3 protein: CASSLGYGAGYEQYF
CDR3 DNA: TGTGCCAGCAGCTTGGGTTACGGGGCGGGCTACGAGCAGTACTTC
D gene: NA
V gene: TRBV5-6
clone size: NA
J gene: TRBJ2-7

CDR3 protein: CASSREDRYNEQFF
CDR3 DNA: TGCGCCAGCAGCCGGGAGGACCGGTACAATGAGCAGTTCTTC
D gene: TRBD2
V gene: TRBV5-1
clone size: NA
J gene: TRBJ2-1

CDR3 protein: CSAGRGTGQETQYF
CDR3 DNA: TGCAGCGCTGGGAGGGGGACTGGCCAAGAGACCCAGTACTTC
D gene: NA
V gene: TRBV29-1
clone size: few
J gene: TRBJ2-5

CDR3 protein: CASSPGVSGANVLTF
CDR3 DNA: TGTGCCAGCTCACCGGGAGTCTCTGGGGCCAACGTCCTGACTTTC
D gene: NA
V gene: TRBV18
clone size: NA
J gene: TRBJ2-6

CDR3 protein: CASSEERGQPQHF
CDR3 DNA: TGTGCCAGCAGTGAGGAGAGGGGCCAGCCCCAGCATTTT
D gene: NA
V gene: TRBV2
clone size: NA
J gene: TRBJ1-5

CDR3 protein: CASSLGLHTGELFF
CDR3 DNA: TGTGCCAGCAGCTTAGGATTGCACACCGGGGAGCTGTTTTTT
D gene: NA
V gene: TRBV7-2
clone size: NA
J gene: TRBJ2-2

CDR3 protein: CASTRTGVEEQYF
CDR3 DNA: TGTGCCAGCACCCGGACAGGGGTGGAAGAGCAGTACTTC
D gene: TRBD1
V gene: TRBV25-1
clone size: NA
J gene: TRBJ2-7

CDR3 protein: CASSLGSTGDTQYF
CDR3 DNA: TGTGCCAGCAGCTTGGGATCGACAGGCGATACGCAGTATTTT
D gene: NA
V gene: TRBV11-2
clone size: NA
J gene: TRBJ2-3

CDR3 protein: CSVERGGQGTTGELFF
CDR3 DNA: TGCAGCGTTGAAAGAGGGGGACAGGGAACCACCGGGGAGCTGTTTTTT
D gene: TRBD1
V gene: TRBV29-1
clone size: once
J gene: TRBJ2-2

CDR3 protein: CASSQVRQVGSEQYF
CDR3 DNA: TGTGCCAGCAGCCAGGTCCGACAGGTGGGATCCGAGCAGTACTTC
D gene: NA
V gene: TRBV14
clone size: NA
J gene: TRBJ2-7

CDR3 protein: CASSEGLAGGNEQFF
CDR3 DNA: TGTGCCAGCAGTGAAGGGCTAGCGGGGGGCAATGAGCAGTTCTTC
D gene: TRBD2
V gene: TRBV25-1
clone size: NA
J gene: TRBJ2-1

CDR3 protein: CAISIDRARNTEAFF
CDR3 DNA: TGTGCCATCAGTATAGACAGGGCACGGAACACTGAAGCTTTCTTT
D gene: TRBD1
V gene: TRBV10-3
clone size: NA
J gene: TRBJ1-1

CDR3 protein: CASSLSIGRETQYF
CDR3 DNA: TGTGCCAGCAGCTTATCGATAGGGCGTGAGACCCAGTACTTC
D gene: NA
V gene: TRBV7-2
clone size: NA
J gene: TRBJ2-5

CDR3 protein: CASSFGDPVETQYF
CDR3 DNA: TGTGCCAGCAGCTTCGGTGATCCGGTAGAGACCCAGTACTTC
D gene: NA
V gene: TRBV7-2
clone size: NA
J gene: TRBJ2-5

CDR3 protein: CASSVSGGSNQPQHF
CDR3 DNA: TGTGCCAGCAGCGTAAGTGGGGGGAGCAATCAGCCCCAGCATTTT
D gene: NA
V gene: TRBV9
clone size: once
J gene: TRBJ1-5

CDR3 protein: CASSQDIGGRGGRGQETQYF
CDR3 DNA: TGTGCCAGCAGCCAAGATATAGGCGGGCGGGGGGGCCGAGGTCAAGAGACCCAGTACTTC
D gene: TRBD2
V gene: TRBV4-2
clone size: NA
J gene: TRBJ2-5

CDR3 protein: CASSAPGGRSGANVLTF
CDR3 DNA: TGTGCCAGCAGTGCCCCGGGGGGGCGGTCTGGGGCCAACGTCCTGACTTTC
D gene: TRBD2
V gene: TRBV2
clone size: once
J gene: TRBJ2-6

CDR3 protein: CASSRSPQETQYF
CDR3 DNA: TGTGCCAGCTCACGGAGTCCTCAAGAGACCCAGTACTTC
D gene: NA
V gene: TRBV18
clone size: NA
J gene: TRBJ2-5

CDR3 protein: CASSVGLAGGSAETQYF
CDR3 DNA: TGTGCCAGCAGTGTCGGACTAGCGGGAGGAAGCGCAGAGACCCAGTACTTC
D gene: TRBD2
V gene: TRBV2
clone size: NA
J gene: TRBJ2-5

CDR3 protein: CASSLAGETQYF
CDR3 DNA: TGCGCCAGCAGCTTGGCGGGAGAGACCCAGTACTTC
D gene: NA
V gene: TRBV5-1
clone size: NA
J gene: TRBJ2-5

CDR3 protein: CASSSSGSVETQYF
CDR3 DNA: TGTGCCAGCAGCAGTAGCGGGAGTGTGGAGACCCAGTACTTC
D gene: TRBD2
V gene: TRBV7-2
clone size: NA
J gene: TRBJ2-5

CDR3 protein: CAWSPHGENEQFF
CDR3 DNA: TGTGCCTGGAGTCCTCACGGGGAAAATGAGCAGTTCTTC
D gene: NA
V gene: TRBV30
clone size: NA
J gene: TRBJ2-1

CDR3 protein: CASSLLLRGHEQFF
CDR3 DNA: TGCGCCAGCAGCTTGCTACTCAGGGGCCATGAGCAGTTCTTC
D gene: NA
V gene: TRBV5-1
clone size: NA
J gene: TRBJ2-1

CDR3 protein: CASSVNVITGANTGELFF
CDR3 DNA: TGTGCCAGCAGCGTAAACGTAATTACAGGGGCGAACACCGGGGAGCTGTTTTTT
D gene: TRBD1
V gene: TRBV9
clone size: NA
J gene: TRBJ2-2

CDR3 protein: CASSLRWGQGENYGYTF
CDR3 DNA: TGCGCCAGCAGCCTACGGTGGGGACAGGGTGAGAACTATGGCTACACCTTC
D gene: TRBD1
V gene: TRBV4-1
clone size: few
J gene: TRBJ1-2

CDR3 protein: CSVTFYGITYEQYF
CDR3 DNA: TGCAGCGTCACTTTCTATGGAATAACCTACGAGCAGTACTTC
D gene: NA
V gene: TRBV29-1
clone size: NA
J gene: TRBJ2-7

CDR3 protein: CASSPESRNQPQHF
CDR3 DNA: TGTGCCAGCTCGCCCGAAAGTAGGAATCAGCCCCAGCATTTT
D gene: NA
V gene: TRBV18
clone size: NA
J gene: TRBJ1-5

CDR3 protein: CASSLGRQSTDTQYF
CDR3 DNA: TGCGCCAGCAGCCTAGGCCGACAGTCCACAGATACGCAGTATTTT
D gene: NA
V gene: TRBV5-1
clone size: NA
J gene: TRBJ2-3

CDR3 protein: CASSLEGDEQFF
CDR3 DNA: TGTGCCAGCAGCTTGGAGGGCGATGAGCAGTTCTTC
D gene: NA
V gene: TRBV5-4
clone size: NA
J gene: TRBJ2-1

CDR3 protein: CASSSTDRTGYYGYTF
CDR3 DNA: TGTGCCAGCAGCTCCACCGATCGAACAGGTTACTATGGCTACACCTTC
D gene: NA
V gene: TRBV7-9
clone size: NA
J gene: TRBJ1-2

CDR3 protein: CASRGQVVNGYTF
CDR3 DNA: TGTGCCAGCAGGGGACAGGTCGTAAATGGCTACACCTTC
D gene: TRBD1
V gene: TRBV27
clone size: NA
J gene: TRBJ1-2

CDR3 protein: CASSSLGPQETQYF
CDR3 DNA: TGTGCCAGCAGCTCCTTAGGACCTCAAGAGACCCAGTACTTC
D gene: NA
V gene: TRBV7-3
clone size: NA
J gene: TRBJ2-5

CDR3 protein: CSVVLGANYGYTF
CDR3 DNA: TGCAGCGTTGTACTCGGAGCTAACTATGGCTACACCTTC
D gene: NA
V gene: TRBV29-1
clone size: once
J gene: TRBJ1-2

CDR3 protein: CASSFRTGRQPQHF
CDR3 DNA: TGTGCCAGCAGCTTTAGAACAGGTCGGCAGCCCCAGCATTTT
D gene: NA
V gene: TRBV5-8
clone size: many
J gene: TRBJ1-5

CDR3 protein: CAWSVLLFGVTEAFF
CDR3 DNA: TGTGCCTGGAGTGTACTATTATTTGGAGTGACTGAAGCTTTCTTT
D gene: NA
V gene: TRBV30
clone size: once
J gene: TRBJ1-1

CDR3 protein: CASSERGQEETQYF
CDR3 DNA: TGTGCCAGCAGCGAGAGGGGTCAGGAAGAGACCCAGTACTTC
D gene: NA
V gene: TRBV9
clone size: NA
J gene: TRBJ2-5

CDR3 protein: CSVASGTGSHEQFF
CDR3 DNA: TGCAGCGTTGCCTCCGGGACAGGTTCCCATGAGCAGTTCTTC
D gene: TRBD1
V gene: TRBV29-1
clone size: NA
J gene: TRBJ2-1

CDR3 protein: CASSPPANPTDTQYF
CDR3 DNA: TGTGCCAGCTCACCACCGGCCAACCCCACAGATACGCAGTATTTT
D gene: NA
V gene: TRBV18
clone size: NA
J gene: TRBJ2-3

CDR3 protein: CASSHTSANTGELFF
CDR3 DNA: TGTGCCAGCAGCCATACTAGCGCGAACACCGGGGAGCTGTTTTTT
D gene: TRBD2
V gene: TRBV9
clone size: NA
J gene: TRBJ2-2

CDR3 protein: CASSLNRGDNSPLHF
CDR3 DNA: TGTGCCAGCAGTCTTAACAGGGGTGATAATTCACCCCTCCACTTT
D gene: TRBD1
V gene: TRBV6-5
clone size: NA
J gene: TRBJ1-6

CDR3 protein: CATSRDQLSRPFF
CDR3 DNA: TGTGCCACCAGCAGAGATCAACTGTCCCGTCCGTTTTTT
D gene: NA
V gene: TRBV15
clone size: NA
J gene: TRBJ1-4

CDR3 protein: CASLGTYNEQFF
CDR3 DNA: TGCGCCAGCCTCGGGACTTACAATGAGCAGTTCTTC
D gene: NA
V gene: TRBV5-1
clone size: NA
J gene: TRBJ2-1

CDR3 protein: CAWIRGWDTEAFF
CDR3 DNA: TGTGCCTGGATCCGGGGGTGGGACACTGAAGCTTTCTTT
D gene: NA
V gene: TRBV30
clone size: NA
J gene: TRBJ1-1

CDR3 protein: CASSPRGLPGAGELFF
CDR3 DNA: TGTGCCAGTAGTCCCCGGGGGCTCCCTGGCGCCGGGGAGCTGTTTTTT
D gene: NA
V gene: TRBV19
clone size: few
J gene: TRBJ2-2

CDR3 protein: CAIKGDHEQYF
CDR3 DNA: TGTGCCATCAAGGGGGACCACGAGCAGTACTTC
D gene: NA
V gene: TRBV10-3
clone size: NA
J gene: TRBJ2-7

CDR3 protein: CASSLVNTGELFF
CDR3 DNA: TGTGCCAGCAGTTTAGTGAACACCGGGGAGCTGTTTTTT
D gene: NA
V gene: TRBV27
clone size: NA
J gene: TRBJ2-2

CDR3 protein: CASSLSSSGENTEAFF
CDR3 DNA: TGTGCCAGCAGTTTGTCGTCGAGTGGGGAGAACACTGAAGCTTTCTTT
D gene: NA
V gene: TRBV28
clone size: once
J gene: TRBJ1-1

CDR3 protein: CASSLPAGELFF
CDR3 DNA: TGTGCCAGCAGCTTACCGGCCGGGGAGCTGTTTTTT
D gene: NA
V gene: TRBV11-2
clone size: NA
J gene: TRBJ2-2

CDR3 protein: CASRGSGGYGYTF
CDR3 DNA: TGTGCCAGCAGGGGCAGTGGGGGCTATGGCTACACCTTC
D gene: NA
V gene: TRBV9
clone size: NA
J gene: TRBJ1-2